The sequence of this T cell receptor (beta chain) was determined in a study of identical twins. In germline, CDR1 is SQVTM, CDR2 ANQGSEA. V was pared by 4 bases and J by 11 bases, with 11 bases between. The CDR3 is 10 amino acids. The table lists this clonotype with many counts. Its antigen is currently unknown. From the 5' RACE reads, TCRdb called clonotypes with MiXCR, one entry per CDR3 protein. The sample yields hundreds of thousands of distinct CDR3 sequences, approximately 7.9% seen once. General observations from the study: Twin-shared out-of-frame alpha sequences were enriched for low generation probability. Cross-sectional statistical analysis, not tracking of the same donors, underpinned the conclusions.

The same data also went into a second study, on yellow fever vaccine responses in identical twins. That paper states: Twins showed a vaccine T cell response that reportedly seemed partly convergent, partly personalized.

V and J are TRBV29-1 and TRBJ1-1, with D unresolved. Sequenced material: CD8+ T cells sorted from blood. This clonotype was sampled from a woman aged 18-29 years in good health. Here the CDR3 reads CSVAGERAFF. The CDR3 region has the DNA TGCAGCGTTGCTGGGGAGAGGGCTTTCTTT.